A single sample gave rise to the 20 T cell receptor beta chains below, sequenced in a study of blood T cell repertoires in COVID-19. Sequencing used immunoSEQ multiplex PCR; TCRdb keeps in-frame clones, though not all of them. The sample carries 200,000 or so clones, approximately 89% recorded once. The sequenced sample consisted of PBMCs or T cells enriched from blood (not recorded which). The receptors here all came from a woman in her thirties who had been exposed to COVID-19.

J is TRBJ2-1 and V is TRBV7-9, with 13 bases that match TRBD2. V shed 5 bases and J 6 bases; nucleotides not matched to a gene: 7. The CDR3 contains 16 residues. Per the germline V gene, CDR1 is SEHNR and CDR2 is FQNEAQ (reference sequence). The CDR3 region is CASSPLTSGRGNEQFF. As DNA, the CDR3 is TGTGCCAGCAGCCCGCTCACTAGCGGGAGGGGCAATGAGCAGTTCTTC.

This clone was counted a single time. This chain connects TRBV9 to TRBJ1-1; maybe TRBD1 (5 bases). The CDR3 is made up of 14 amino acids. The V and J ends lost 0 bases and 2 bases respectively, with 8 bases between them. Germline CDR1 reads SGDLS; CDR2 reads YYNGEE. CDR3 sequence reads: CASSVAGINTEAFF. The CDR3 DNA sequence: TGTGCCAGCAGCGTAGCAGGGATTAACACTGAAGCTTTCTTT.

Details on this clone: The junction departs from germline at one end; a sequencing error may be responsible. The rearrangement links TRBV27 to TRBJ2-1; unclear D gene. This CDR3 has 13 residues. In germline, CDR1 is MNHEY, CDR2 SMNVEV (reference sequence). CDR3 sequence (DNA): TGTGCTAGCAGTTTATCGAATGGCGGTGAGCAGTTCTTC. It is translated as CASSLSNGGEQFF.

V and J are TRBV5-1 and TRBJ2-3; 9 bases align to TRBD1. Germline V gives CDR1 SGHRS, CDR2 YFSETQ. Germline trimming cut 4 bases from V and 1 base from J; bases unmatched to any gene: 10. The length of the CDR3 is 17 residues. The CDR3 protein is CASSTGQGSTRTDTQYF. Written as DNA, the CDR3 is TGCGCCAGCAGCACGGGACAGGGATCTACTCGCACAGATACGCAGTATTTT.

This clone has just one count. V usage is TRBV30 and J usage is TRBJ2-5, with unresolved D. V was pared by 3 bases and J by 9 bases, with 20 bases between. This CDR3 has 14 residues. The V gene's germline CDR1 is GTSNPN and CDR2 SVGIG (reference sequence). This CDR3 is CAWRDAVELRSQYF. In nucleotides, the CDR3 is TGTGCCTGGAGAGACGCGGTGGAGCTGAGGTCCCAGTACTTC.

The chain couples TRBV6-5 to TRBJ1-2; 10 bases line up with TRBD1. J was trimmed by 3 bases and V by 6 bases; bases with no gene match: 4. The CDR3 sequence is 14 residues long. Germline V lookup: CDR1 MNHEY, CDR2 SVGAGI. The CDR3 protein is CASRGTGVYYGYTF. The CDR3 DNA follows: TGTGCCAGCAGGGGGACAGGGGTTTACTATGGCTACACCTTC.

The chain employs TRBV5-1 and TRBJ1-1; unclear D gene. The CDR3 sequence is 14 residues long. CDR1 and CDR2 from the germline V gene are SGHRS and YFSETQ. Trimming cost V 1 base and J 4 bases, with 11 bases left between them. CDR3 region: CASSLRSDSTEAFF. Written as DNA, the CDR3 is TGCGCCAGCAGCTTGCGGAGCGATAGCACTGAAGCTTTCTTT.

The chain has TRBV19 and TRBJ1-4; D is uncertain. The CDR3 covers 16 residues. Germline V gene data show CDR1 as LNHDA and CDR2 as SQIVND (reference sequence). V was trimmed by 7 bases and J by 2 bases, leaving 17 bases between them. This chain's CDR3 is CASKRIQHDTNEKLFF. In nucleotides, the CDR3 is TGTGCCAGTAAGAGGATCCAGCATGACACTAATGAAAAACTGTTTTTT.

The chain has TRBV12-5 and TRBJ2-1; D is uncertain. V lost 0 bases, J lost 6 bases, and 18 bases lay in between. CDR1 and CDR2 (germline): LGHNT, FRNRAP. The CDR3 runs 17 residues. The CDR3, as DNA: TGTGCTAGTGGTTTGGTACTAACCGGTAGGCCCTCCAATGAGCAGTTCTTC. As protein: CASGLVLTGRPSNEQFF.

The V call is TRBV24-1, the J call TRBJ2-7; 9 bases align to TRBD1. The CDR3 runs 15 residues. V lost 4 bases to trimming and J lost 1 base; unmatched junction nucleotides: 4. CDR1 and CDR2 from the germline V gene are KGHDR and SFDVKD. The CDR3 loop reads CATSDPTGGSYEQYF. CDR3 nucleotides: TGTGCCACCAGTGACCCGACAGGGGGATCCTACGAGCAGTACTTC.

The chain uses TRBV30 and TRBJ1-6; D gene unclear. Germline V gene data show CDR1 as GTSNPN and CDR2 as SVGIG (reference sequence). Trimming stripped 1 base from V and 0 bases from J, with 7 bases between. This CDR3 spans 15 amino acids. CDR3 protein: CAWSALSSYNSPLHF. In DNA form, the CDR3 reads TGTGCCTGGAGTGCTCTGAGCTCCTATAATTCACCCCTCCACTTT.

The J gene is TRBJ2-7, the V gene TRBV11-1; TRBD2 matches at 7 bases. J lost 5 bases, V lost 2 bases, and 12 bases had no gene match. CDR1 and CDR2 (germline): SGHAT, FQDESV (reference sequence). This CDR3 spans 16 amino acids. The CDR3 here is CASSLSTGEGEHEQYF. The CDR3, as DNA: TGTGCCAGCAGCTTAAGCACCGGGGAGGGTGAGCACGAGCAGTACTTC.

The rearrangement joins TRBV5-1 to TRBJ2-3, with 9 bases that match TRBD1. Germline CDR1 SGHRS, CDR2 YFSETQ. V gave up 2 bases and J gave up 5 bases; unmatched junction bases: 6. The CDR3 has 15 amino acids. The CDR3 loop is CASSLQGAKGDTQYF. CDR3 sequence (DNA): TGCGCCAGCAGCTTACAGGGGGCGAAGGGAGATACGCAGTATTTT.

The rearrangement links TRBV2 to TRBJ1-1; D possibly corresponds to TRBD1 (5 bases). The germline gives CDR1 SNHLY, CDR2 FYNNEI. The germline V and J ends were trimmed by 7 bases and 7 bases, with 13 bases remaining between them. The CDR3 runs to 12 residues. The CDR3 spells CASKDSTIEAFF. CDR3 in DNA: TGTGCCAGCAAAGACAGCACGATTGAAGCTTTCTTT.

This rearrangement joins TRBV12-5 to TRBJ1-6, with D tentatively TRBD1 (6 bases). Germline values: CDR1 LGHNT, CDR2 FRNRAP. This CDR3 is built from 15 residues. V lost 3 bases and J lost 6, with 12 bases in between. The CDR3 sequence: CASGLQGFGNSPLHF. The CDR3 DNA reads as TGTGCTAGTGGTTTACAGGGATTCGGTAATTCACCCCTCCACTTT.

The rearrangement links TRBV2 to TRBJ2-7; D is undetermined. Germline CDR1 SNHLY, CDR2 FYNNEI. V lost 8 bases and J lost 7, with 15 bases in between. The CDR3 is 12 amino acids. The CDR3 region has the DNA TGTGCCAGCCTGGCGCGGCGTACGGAGCAGTACTTC. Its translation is CASLARRTEQYF. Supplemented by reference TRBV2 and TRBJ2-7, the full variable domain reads EPEVTQTPSHQVTQMGQEVILRCVPISNHLYFYWYRQILGQKVEFLVSFYNNEISEKSEIFDDQFSVERPDGSNFTLKIRSTKLEDSAMYFCASLARRTEQYFGPGTRLTVT.

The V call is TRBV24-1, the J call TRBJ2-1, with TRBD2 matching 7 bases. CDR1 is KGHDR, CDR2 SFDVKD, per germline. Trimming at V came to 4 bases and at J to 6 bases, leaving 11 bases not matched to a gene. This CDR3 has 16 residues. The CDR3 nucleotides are TGTGCCACCAGTGACTCCCAAGGGCGGGGGAGCAATGAGCAGTTCTTC. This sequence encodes CATSDSQGRGSNEQFF.

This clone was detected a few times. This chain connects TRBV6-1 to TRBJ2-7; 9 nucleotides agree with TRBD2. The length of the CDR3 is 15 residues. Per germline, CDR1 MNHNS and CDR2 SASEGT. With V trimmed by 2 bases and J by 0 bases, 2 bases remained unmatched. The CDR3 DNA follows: TGTGCCAGCAGTGAATTTAGCGGGAGCTCCTACGAGCAGTACTTC. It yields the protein CASSEFSGSSYEQYF.

The CDR3 loop is CASKPRFNQPQHF. The CDR3 region has the DNA TGTGCCAGCAAGCCACGCTTCAATCAGCCCCAGCATTTT. The chain carries TRBV28 and TRBJ1-5; D is undetermined. The germline V gene encodes CDR1 MDHEN and CDR2 SYDVKM. The CDR3 sequence is 13 residues long. V dropped 7 bases and J dropped 3 bases, with 10 bases sitting between them.

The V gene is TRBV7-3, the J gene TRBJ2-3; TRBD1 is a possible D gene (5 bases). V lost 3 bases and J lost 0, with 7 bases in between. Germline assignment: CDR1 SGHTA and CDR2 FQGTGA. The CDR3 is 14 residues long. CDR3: CASSFQGSTDTQYF. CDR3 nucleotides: TGTGCCAGCAGCTTTCAGGGTAGCACAGATACGCAGTATTTT.